This TCR beta chain was captured in a study of blood T cell repertoires in COVID-19. Study background: The United States, Italy and Spain were the sources of the acute and convalescent COVID-19 samples. Sources were T cells, B-cell-depleted T cells, or PBMCs; the material itself was cDNA or gDNA.

Original analysis: Quantification of nucleated cells was approximated via reference gene primer amplification. Here immunoSEQ multiplex PCR was the method, and the copy in TCRdb shows in-frame clones only, minus some. V and J calls and clone size are copied from that table; D and trimming were computed from the DNA. The data hold a few hundred thousand clones, with about 80% observed a single time. CDR1 and CDR2 from the germline V gene are LGHDT and YNNKEL (reference sequence). V was pared by 7 bases and J by 6 bases, with 6 bases of the junction left unmatched. The CDR3 has 15 amino acids. The receptor's source is a woman aged 30 to 39 who had recovered from COVID-19. The chain employs TRBV3-1 (or the pseudogene TRBV3-2) and TRBJ1-6; TRBD1 aligns across 10 bases. Sequenced sample: peripheral blood. Here the CDR3 DNA reads TGTGCCAGCACAGGCCGGGACAGGGGTAATTCACCCCTCCACTTT. It translates to CASTGRDRGNSPLHF.